This T cell receptor (beta chain) was sequenced during a study of blood T cells in healthy people across ages. Study-wide context: Per two T cells, about one barcoded beta molecule was captured through template switching.

V lost 0 bases to trimming and J lost 7 bases, with 7 bases between them. The germline CDR1 and CDR2 sequences are MNHEY and SMNVEV (reference sequence). The CDR3 contains 13 residues. A word on this clonotype: Antigen specificity is unknown.

The second PCR ran roughly 7 to 11 cycles with a sample-barcoded 5' primer and J-beta primers. MiXCR, run by TCRdb on the 5' RACE reads, gives a single entry per CDR3 protein. This sample has over 1,200,000 distinct CDR3 sequences, with approximately 59% found just once. Broader study findings: Aged donors had fewer naive CD4+ cells and lower diversity than long-lived donors.

The receptor comes from a man aged 18 to 30 in good health. V gene TRBV27 combines with J gene TRBJ2-1; D gene unclear. Sequencing was done on a sample of blood. CDR3 residues: CASSLSIGNEQFF. The CDR3 DNA sequence: TGTGCCAGCAGTTTATCGATAGGAAATGAGCAGTTCTTC.